These T cell receptor beta chains were read from a single sample in a study of T cell repertoires in cytomegalovirus infection. MiXCR, applied by TCRdb to the reads, yields one record per CDR3 protein. The sample lists 570,000 or so distinct CDR3 sequences; around two fifths were seen once. Antigen specificity for these receptors is unknown. The specimen comprised cultured PBMCs, sampled from culture after CMV antigen stimulation. These receptors originate from a human donor in good health (CMV status not recorded). Some clones in this sample may be carry-over from other donors' samples. CDR3s include the opening cysteine and the closing phenylalanine or tryptophan. Fields, in order: J gene, V gene, clone size, CDR3 protein. Not all rows give a size; the values are once, few, many and, for expanded clones, a class.

j_gene: TRBJ2-2
v_gene: TRBV28
abundance: -
CDR3aa: CASSPPPLGGTGELFF

j_gene: TRBJ1-5
v_gene: TRBV7-8
abundance: many
CDR3aa: CATGGPGQPQHF

j_gene: TRBJ2-7
v_gene: TRBV7-8
abundance: -
CDR3aa: CASSSRGTDYRTYEQYF

j_gene: TRBJ1-6
v_gene: TRBV11-2
abundance: -
CDR3aa: CASSSHWIGQGALSYNSHLHF

j_gene: TRBJ1-1
v_gene: TRBV7-2
abundance: many
CDR3aa: CASSKKQGQGNTEAFF

j_gene: TRBJ2-3
v_gene: TRBV6-1
abundance: -
CDR3aa: CASSRERFRTDTQYF

j_gene: TRBJ2-6
v_gene: TRBV29-1
abundance: -
CDR3aa: CSVRRTGANVLTF

j_gene: TRBJ1-2
v_gene: TRBV11-2
abundance: -
CDR3aa: CASSSQTRHGGYTF

j_gene: TRBJ1-2
v_gene: TRBV5-1
abundance: -
CDR3aa: CASSRREANYGYTF

j_gene: TRBJ2-1
v_gene: TRBV20-1
abundance: -
CDR3aa: CSAPGRGISYNEQFF

j_gene: TRBJ2-3
v_gene: TRBV27
abundance: -
CDR3aa: CASSTRPGGYKDTQYF

j_gene: TRBJ2-5
v_gene: TRBV4-1
abundance: -
CDR3aa: CASRATGVRETQYF

j_gene: TRBJ2-2
v_gene: TRBV7-8
abundance: many
CDR3aa: CASTPRRDLANTGELFF

j_gene: TRBJ1-3
v_gene: TRBV15
abundance: -
CDR3aa: CATSSIPGPIAMNRENTIYF

j_gene: TRBJ2-2
v_gene: TRBV7-8
abundance: few
CDR3aa: CASSTLLVTGELFF

j_gene: TRBJ1-5
v_gene: TRBV27
abundance: -
CDR3aa: CASSSVTGGGQPQHF

j_gene: TRBJ2-3
v_gene: TRBV7-2
abundance: many
CDR3aa: CASSLVGDTQYF

j_gene: TRBJ2-3
v_gene: TRBV7-2
abundance: -
CDR3aa: CASLSTPLSTDTQYF

j_gene: TRBJ2-3
v_gene: TRBV6-2/TRBV6-3
abundance: -
CDR3aa: CASRRDRVSLTDTQYF

j_gene: TRBJ1-1
v_gene: TRBV30
abundance: -
CDR3aa: CAWTPGGNTEAFF

j_gene: TRBJ2-1
v_gene: TRBV20-1
abundance: -
CDR3aa: CSARGHPGLAGGYNEQFF

j_gene: TRBJ2-3
v_gene: TRBV15
abundance: -
CDR3aa: CATSTRDITDTQYF

j_gene: TRBJ2-7
v_gene: TRBV25-1
abundance: few
CDR3aa: CASSEYPGGEQYF

j_gene: TRBJ2-3
v_gene: TRBV7-6
abundance: few
CDR3aa: CASSFRLAGVTDTQYF

j_gene: TRBJ2-7
v_gene: TRBV7-9
abundance: few
CDR3aa: CASSPLGQIYEQYF

j_gene: TRBJ1-5
v_gene: TRBV6-1
abundance: -
CDR3aa: CASSETAGFNQPQHF